The rows below give T cell receptor beta chains drawn from one sample of a study of CD8 T cells in Susac syndrome. TCRdb recomputed calls from the immunoSEQ multiplex PCR reads with MiXCR, one row per CDR3 protein. The table includes roughly 200,000 distinct CDR3 sequences, around 93% detected once. The sample comprised CD4+ T cells from PBMCs. These receptors were obtained from a human donor with multiple sclerosis. Each CDR3 is given with its conserved first and last residue. D genes are given only for firm matches. Clone size is shown for a subset of rows, as once, few, many or a class of expanded clone.

clone_size,v_call,j_call,d_call,cdr3_aa,cdr3_nt
.,TRBV30,TRBJ1-5,TRBD1,CAWRQGSNQPQHF,TGTGCCTGGAGACAGGGGAGCAATCAGCCCCAGCATTTT
.,TRBV29-1,TRBJ1-6,TRBD1,CSVLQGANSPLHF,TGCAGCGTTCTGCAGGGGGCTAATTCACCCCTCCACTTT
.,TRBV2,TRBJ2-3,.,CASSPRQRQTDTQYF,TGTGCCAGCAGTCCCCGACAGAGACAAACAGATACGCAGTATTTT
.,TRBV14,TRBJ2-3,.,CASSQGMTGTDTQYF,TGTGCCAGCAGTCAGGGGATGACGGGCACAGATACGCAGTATTTT
.,TRBV9,TRBJ2-3,.,CASSGLPGPDTQYF,TGTGCCAGCAGCGGACTCCCGGGGCCGGATACGCAGTATTTT
.,TRBV6-5,TRBJ2-1,TRBD2,CASKKQGTGGNEQFF,TGTGCCAGCAAAAAGCAGGGGACGGGAGGGAATGAGCAGTTCTTC
.,TRBV3-1,TRBJ2-5,TRBD2,CASSLNSGAETQYF,TGTGCCAGCAGCCTTAATAGCGGGGCAGAGACCCAGTACTTC
.,TRBV20-1,TRBJ2-7,.,CSANIRGRPSYEQYF,TGCAGTGCTAACATTCGTGGGCGTCCAAGCTACGAGCAGTACTTC
.,TRBV23-1,TRBJ2-1,TRBD1,CASSQRDRGRNEQFF,TGCGCCAGCAGTCAACGGGACAGGGGGCGCAATGAGCAGTTCTTC
.,TRBV9,TRBJ2-5,TRBD1,CASNVGGSQETQYF,TGTGCCAGCAACGTAGGGGGCAGCCAAGAGACCCAGTACTTC
few,TRBV20-1,TRBJ1-6,.,CSAISGDGDSPLHF,TGCAGTGCCATATCGGGGGACGGAGATTCACCCCTCCACTTT
.,TRBV20-1,TRBJ1-1,.,CSARDLEGISTEAFF,TGCAGTGCTAGAGATCTAGAGGGGATTAGTACTGAAGCTTTCTTT
.,TRBV29-1,TRBJ2-7,.,CSVRDVGGYEQYF,TGCAGCGTCCGGGACGTGGGGGGCTACGAGCAGTACTTC
.,TRBV20-1,TRBJ2-1,TRBD2,CSARPGGAGAYNEQFF,TGCAGTGCTCGCCCGGGAGGAGCGGGAGCTTACAATGAGCAGTTCTTC
.,TRBV28,TRBJ2-7,.,CASSRTEYEQYF,TGTGCCAGCAGTCGGACAGAGTACGAGCAGTACTTC